Shown below are 21 T cell receptor beta chains from a single sample sequenced in a study of blood T cell repertoires in COVID-19. Assay: immunoSEQ multiplex PCR; the TCRdb copy retains only in-frame clones and omits some. The table shows some 380,000 clones, with 80% to 90% occurring only once. Sample: PBMCs or T cells enriched from blood (not recorded which). The origin of the receptors is a man aged 25-45 years who had recovered from COVID-19.

The rearrangement joins TRBV7-3 to TRBJ2-2; 8 bases are shared with TRBD2. Germline V gene sequence: CDR1 SGHTA, CDR2 FQGTGA. This CDR3 has 15 residues. Trimming cost V 5 bases and J 4 bases; bases outside gene matches: 6. The CDR3 is CASSDRTSSTGELFF. In DNA form, the CDR3 reads TGTGCCAGCAGCGATCGGACTAGCTCCACCGGGGAGCTGTTTTTT.

This clone showed up just once. The chain carries TRBV9 and TRBJ2-3, with 15 positions matching TRBD2. CDR3 length: 18 residues. V was pared by 4 bases and J by 1 base, with 7 bases of the junction left unmatched. From germline, CDR1 is SGDLS and CDR2 YYNGEE. The CDR3 DNA sequence: TGTGCCAGCAGCCCCCGGACTAGCGGGGGGGCGCGCACAGATACGCAGTATTTT. Its protein is CASSPRTSGGARTDTQYF. Complete variable domain (other parts from reference TRBV9 and TRBJ2-3): DSGVTQTPKHLITATGQRVTLRCSPRSGDLSVYWYQQSLDQGLQFLIQYYNGEERAKGNILERFSAQQFPDLHSELNLSSLELGDSALYFCASSPRTSGGARTDTQYFGPGTRLTVL.

V usage is TRBV4-1 and J usage is TRBJ1-2, with D perhaps matching TRBD1 (6 bases). V lost 6 bases, J lost 3 bases, and 14 bases lay in between. From germline, CDR1 is MGHRA and CDR2 YSYEKL. This CDR3 contains 14 residues. The DNA for the CDR3 is TGCGCCAGCAGGGGGGCGACAGTCGACTATGGCTACACCTTC. Amino acids: CASRGATVDYGYTF.

The rearrangement uses TRBV19 and TRBJ1-5; 7 nucleotides match TRBD1. V gave up 11 bases and J gave up 4 bases; unmatched junction bases: 8. The CDR3 extends over 13 amino acids. The V gene's germline CDR1 is LNHDA and CDR2 SQIVND (reference sequence). The CDR3 protein is CASLGTDNQPQHF. CDR3 bases: TGTGCCTCCCTCGGGACAGATAATCAGCCCCAGCATTTT.

The chain is built from TRBV9 and TRBJ1-2; possibly TRBD1 for D (6 bases). Between the trimmed V and J ends, which lost 0 bases and 5 bases, there was a span of 11 bases. There are 14 residues in the CDR3. From germline, CDR1 is SGDLS and CDR2 YYNGEE. This chain's CDR3 is CASSVVAGEYGYTF. The CDR3 bases are TGTGCCAGCAGCGTAGTGGCAGGGGAGTATGGCTACACCTTC.

The rearrangement uses TRBV7-9 and TRBJ1-1; 10 bases fit TRBD1. V was clipped by 4 bases and J by 6 bases; unmatched bases: 8. This CDR3 has 15 residues. Germline-derived CDR1 and CDR2 are SEHNR and FQNEAQ (reference sequence). CDR3: CASSYPGTGDAEAFF. In DNA, the CDR3 is TGTGCCAGCAGCTACCCCGGGACAGGGGATGCTGAAGCTTTCTTT. Using reference TRBV7-9 and TRBJ1-1 for the parts outside the CDR3, the full variable domain is DTGVSQNPRHKITKRGQNVTFRCDPISEHNRLYWYRQTLGQGPEFLTYFQNEAQLEKSRLLSDRFSAERPKGSFSTLEIQRTEQGDSAMYLCASSYPGTGDAEAFFGQGTRLTVV.

The gene calls are TRBV30 and TRBJ1-2, with a tentative D call TRBD1 (5 bases). Looked up from germline, CDR1 is GTSNPN and CDR2 is SVGIG (reference sequence). The CDR3 has 14 residues. Trimming stripped 0 bases from V and 8 bases from J, with 16 bases between. CDR3 in amino acids: CAWSVGGTPPGYTF. CDR3 DNA: TGTGCCTGGAGTGTAGGCGGGACGCCGCCAGGCTACACCTTC.

The chain combines TRBV19 with TRBJ1-2, with 10 positions matching TRBD1. Germline values: CDR1 LNHDA, CDR2 SQIVND (reference sequence). The trim removed 4 bases at V and 8 bases at J, leaving 10 bases unmatched. The length of the CDR3 is 15 residues. CDR3 residues: CASSTTGQGRQGYTF. CDR3 nucleotides: TGTGCCAGTAGTACAACGGGACAGGGGAGGCAAGGCTACACCTTC.

The chain links TRBV6-5 to TRBJ1-2, with 9 nucleotides matching TRBD1. The CDR3 is made up of 14 amino acids. V lost 6 bases to trimming and J lost 5 bases; unmatched junction nucleotides: 7. Germline CDR1 MNHEY, CDR2 SVGAGI. CDR3 loop: CASRPGTGNYGYTF. CDR3 nucleotides: TGTGCCAGCAGGCCCGGGACAGGGAATTATGGCTACACCTTC.

This clone appeared many times. The chain has TRBV6-5 and TRBJ2-1, with D perhaps matching TRBD2 (5 bases). The CDR3 runs to 11 residues. Germline V gene data show CDR1 as MNHEY and CDR2 as SVGAGI. The V end lost 7 bases, the J end lost 10 bases, and 11 bases lay between the germline ends. In DNA form, the CDR3 reads TGTGCCAGCATTCAGAGAGGGGAGCAGTTCTTC. This translates into CASIQRGEQFF.

The V call is TRBV9, the J call TRBJ1-2; 7 nucleotides match TRBD1. The length of the CDR3 is 12 residues. The germline V gene encodes CDR1 SGDLS and CDR2 YYNGEE. J lost 9 bases, V lost 6 bases, and 8 bases had no gene match. CDR3 protein: CASKRGTDRYTF. The CDR3 bases are TGTGCCAGCAAGCGAGGGACAGACCGCTACACCTTC.

The chain uses TRBV30 and TRBJ2-3, with 11 bases fitting TRBD2. The CDR3 has 16 residues. With V trimmed by 5 bases and J by 2 bases, 9 bases remained unmatched. The germline V gene has CDR1 GTSNPN and CDR2 SVGIG (reference sequence). The CDR3 sequence: CAWGRLLAGVTDTQYF. CDR3 DNA: TGTGCCTGGGGTAGGCTACTAGCGGGGGTCACAGATACGCAGTATTTT.

V and J are TRBV29-1 and TRBJ2-3; tentatively, D is TRBD2 (6 bases). The V end was cut by 8 bases, the J end by 4 bases, with 13 bases between. CDR3 length: 12 amino acids. Germline assignment: CDR1 SQVTM and CDR2 ANQGSEA. CDR3: CSFFGGADTQYF. The CDR3 DNA sequence: TGCAGCTTCTTCGGCGGGGCAGATACGCAGTATTTT.

The chain is built from TRBV10-3 and TRBJ2-5; TRBD2 matches 8 bases. V trimming: 10 bases; J trimming: 5 bases; junction bases outside the gene matches: 9. The CDR3 is made up of 13 amino acids. CDR1 and CDR2 from the germline V gene are ENHRY and SYGVKD. CDR3 DNA: TGTGCCACCCGACTAGCGTGGACTGAGACCCAGTACTTC. Protein product: CATRLAWTETQYF.

This clone appeared once. Other nucleotide sequences from this sample produce the same CDR3. V and J are TRBV12-5 and TRBJ1-1, with D maybe TRBD1 (5 bases). Germline CDR1 LGHNT, CDR2 FRNRAP. Deletions cut 0 bases from V and 5 bases from J, with 7 bases between. The CDR3 loop spans 13 amino acids. The CDR3 DNA follows: TGTGCTAGTGGTTTGGTACGGGGGACTGAAGCTTTCTTT. Protein sequence: CASGLVRGTEAFF. The whole variable domain, filled in from reference TRBV12-5 and TRBJ1-1, reads DARVTQTPRHKVTEMGQEVTMRCQPILGHNTVFWYRQTMMQGLELLAYFRNRAPLDDSGMPKDRFSAEMPDATLATLKIQPSEPRDSAVYFCASGLVRGTEAFFGQGTRLTVV.

This clone came up once. J is TRBJ1-2 and V is TRBV5-6, with 7 bases matching TRBD1. V trimming: 1 base; J trimming: 3 bases; junction bases outside the gene matches: 6. Germline assignment: CDR1 SGHDT and CDR2 YYEEEE. This CDR3 region has 15 residues. In DNA, the CDR3 is TGTGCCAGCAGCTTGCCGGGGACAGCCGACTATGGCTACACCTTC. It yields the protein CASSLPGTADYGYTF. Full variable domain (missing parts from reference TRBV5-6 and TRBJ1-2): DAGVTQSPTHLIKTRGQQVTLRCSPKSGHDTVSWYQQALGQGPQFIFQYYEEEERQRGNFPDRFSGHQFPNYSSELNVNALLLGDSALYLCASSLPGTADYGYTFGSGTRLTVV.

CDR3 DNA sequence: TGTGCCAGCAGCCTCGCCGGGGCCGGGGAGCTGTTTTTT. This codes for CASSLAGAGELFF. The genes are TRBV6-5 and TRBJ2-2, with D perhaps matching TRBD2 (5 bases). The CDR3 consists of 13 residues. Germline values: CDR1 MNHEY, CDR2 SVGAGI. With 6 bases removed from V and 6 bases from J, the gap between germline ends came to 11 bases.

CDR3: CATGTRRDRVGETQYF. The CDR3 DNA is TGTGCCACCGGGACCCGCCGGGACAGGGTCGGGGAGACCCAGTACTTC. This sequence joins TRBV15 and TRBJ2-5; 9 bases agree with TRBD1. The V segment lost 8 bases and the J segment 5 bases; nucleotides outside the gene matches: 15. Germline CDR1 is LNHNV and CDR2 is YYDKDF (reference sequence). CDR3 size: 16 residues.

The CDR3 protein is CAWRGIQGNGNTIYF. The CDR3 coding sequence is TGTGCCTGGAGGGGGATACAGGGTAATGGAAACACCATATATTTT. This rearrangement joins TRBV30 to TRBJ1-3; D is perhaps TRBD1 (6 bases). The length of the CDR3 is 15 residues. Germline CDR1 is GTSNPN and CDR2 is SVGIG (reference sequence). With 3 bases removed from V and 3 bases from J, the gap between germline ends came to 15 bases.

The V and J genes are TRBV4-3 and TRBJ1-2, with 7 nucleotides matching TRBD1. Trimming removed 0 bases from V and 7 bases from J; junction bases left unmatched: 8. The CDR3 totals 15 residues. CDR1 and CDR2 from the germline V gene are LGHNA and YSLEER. CDR3 in DNA: TGCGCCAGCAGCCAAGATCAGGGGGTAAATAGTGGCTACACCTTC. Amino acids: CASSQDQGVNSGYTF.

The chain uses TRBV5-6 and TRBJ1-3; D not resolved. Per germline, CDR1 SGHDT and CDR2 YYEEEE. V shed 1 base and J shed 0 bases, with 5 bases lying between them. The length of the CDR3 is 14 residues. CDR3 region: CASSLSYSGNTIYF. In DNA, the CDR3 is TGTGCCAGCAGCTTGTCCTACTCTGGAAACACCATATATTTT. The full variable domain, in which reference TRBV5-6 and TRBJ1-3 provide the parts outside the CDR3, is DAGVTQSPTHLIKTRGQQVTLRCSPKSGHDTVSWYQQALGQGPQFIFQYYEEEERQRGNFPDRFSGHQFPNYSSELNVNALLLGDSALYLCASSLSYSGNTIYFGEGSWLTVV.